This T cell receptor beta chain was retrieved from a study of blood T cell repertoires in COVID-19. Background on the study: Acute and convalescent COVID-19 samples came from the United States, Italy and Spain. PBMCs, B-cell-depleted T cells, or T cells provided the cDNA or gDNA that made up the material.

How the authors handled the data: Reference gene primer amplification yielded estimated nucleated cell counts. TCRdb keeps only in-frame clones here, not all; method: immunoSEQ multiplex PCR. D and trimming come from the DNA, and the V and J calls and clone size come from that table. The sample holds roughly 29,000 clones, 65% to 90% seen once. The CDR3 covers 14 residues. Germline CDR1 is MRHNA and CDR2 is SNTAGT. The trim removed 6 bases at V and 5 bases at J, leaving 6 bases unmatched. The sequenced sample consisted of peripheral blood. This clonotype originated in a man between 70 and 80 years old with active COVID-19. V usage is TRBV6-4 and J usage is TRBJ2-1, with 8 bases lining up with TRBD2. The CDR3 DNA sequence: TGTGCCAGCAGCCTGACTAGCGACCACAATGAGCAGTTCTTC. This sequence encodes CASSLTSDHNEQFF.